The text below deals with one TCR beta chain. This specimen belongs to a study of response to subunit inactivated influenza vaccine. V lost 3 bases to trimming and J lost 6 bases, with 18 bases between them. Germline V gene data show CDR1 as SSHAT and CDR2 as FNYEAQ (reference sequence). The CDR3 loop spans 16 amino acids. TCRdb analysed the RT-PCR reads with MiXCR anew, one entry per CDR3 protein. The sample includes roughly 710,000 distinct CDR3 sequences, 14% of them seen just once. The source of this sequence is a man aged 45-65 years who received an inactivated influenza vaccine. The chain joins TRBV7-7 to TRBJ2-1; possibly TRBD2 for D (6 bases). The sample was PBMCs from blood, taken roughly 2 weeks before vaccination. CDR3 nucleotides: TGTGCCAGCAGCTTGGCGGGGCCTAGGAAAGGCAATGAGCAGTTCTTC. It yields the protein CASSLAGPRKGNEQFF.